These 7 T cell receptor beta chains share one sample of origin, sequenced in a study of CXCR3-negative and CXCR3-positive naive CD8 T cells. General observations from the study: CXCR3-expressing naive cells carried TRB CDR3s more hydrophobic than those of CXCR3-negative naive cells.

These TCRs are of unknown antigen specificity. UMI-labeled TRB cDNA libraries were prepared by 5' RACE. Reprocessing the 5' RACE reads, TCRdb reports a single entry for every CDR3 protein and omits DNA. The listing records tens of thousands of distinct CDR3 sequences. The material sequenced was naive CXCR3+ CD8+ T cells from blood. Subset given: CD45RO-CCR7+CD27+CD95- naive CD8+ T cells expressing CXCR3 (TNR3+). These receptors all stem from a human donor in good health. Some clones in this sample may be carry-over from other donors' samples.

V usage is TRBV20-1 and J usage is TRBJ2-1; TCRdb gives TRBD2 as the D gene, but with no DNA this cannot be confirmed. The length of the CDR3 is 14 residues. Germline CDR1 DFQATT, CDR2 SNEGSKA (reference sequence). The CDR3: CSAREDLSYNEQFF.

J is TRBJ2-1 and V is TRBV6-5; TCRdb's D call, TRBD2, is unchecked because there is no DNA. The germline V gene has CDR1 MNHEY and CDR2 SVGAGI. CDR3 size: 15 residues. This CDR3 is CASSNLAGANNEQFF.

The chain uses TRBV4-1 and TRBJ2-7. The CDR3 totals 15 residues. Germline assignment: CDR1 MGHRA and CDR2 YSYEKL. CDR3 residues: CASSQETMAEYEQYF.

This CDR3 reads CASRSAGSEEQYF. The chain combines TRBV7-6 with TRBJ2-7; without DNA, the TCRdb call of TRBD2 cannot be checked. This CDR3 comprises 13 residues. Germline values: CDR1 SGHVS, CDR2 FNYEAQ.

The chain has TRBV19 and TRBJ2-3; the TCRdb call, TRBD2, lacks DNA for checking. This CDR3 has 12 residues. Germline V gene sequence: CDR1 LNHDA, CDR2 SQIVND (reference sequence). The CDR3 sequence: CASSIGGDTQYF.

The rearrangement links TRBV5-1 to TRBJ2-7; without DNA, the TCRdb call of TRBD2 cannot be checked. There are 11 residues in the CDR3. The germline CDR1 and CDR2 sequences are SGHRS and YFSETQ. The CDR3 region is CASSPQTTQYF.

CDR3 sequence: CASSVLAAKDQYF. The chain is built from TRBV19 and TRBJ2-4. The CDR3 length is 13 residues. Germline V gene data show CDR1 as LNHDA and CDR2 as SQIVND (reference sequence).